This TCR beta chain appears in the sequencing data of a study of T cell changes during pregnancy in multiple sclerosis. The germline gives CDR1 MNHEY, CDR2 SMNVEV (reference sequence). CDR3 length: 13 amino acids. V shed 2 bases, J shed 4 bases, and the junction held 1 base outside the gene matches. Profiled with immunoSEQ multiplex PCR; TCRdb holds only in-frame clones, not every one. The sample has tens of thousands of clones, approximately 92% seen once. The input for sequencing was peripheral blood, taken in the third trimester of pregnancy. The receptor comes from a female donor in good health, enrolled as a control in a pregnancy study. The chain combines TRBV27 with TRBJ1-1; 7 nucleotides match TRBD1. CDR3 residues: CASSLNRGTEAFF. The CDR3 bases are TGTGCCAGCAGTTTAAACAGGGGCACTGAAGCTTTCTTT.